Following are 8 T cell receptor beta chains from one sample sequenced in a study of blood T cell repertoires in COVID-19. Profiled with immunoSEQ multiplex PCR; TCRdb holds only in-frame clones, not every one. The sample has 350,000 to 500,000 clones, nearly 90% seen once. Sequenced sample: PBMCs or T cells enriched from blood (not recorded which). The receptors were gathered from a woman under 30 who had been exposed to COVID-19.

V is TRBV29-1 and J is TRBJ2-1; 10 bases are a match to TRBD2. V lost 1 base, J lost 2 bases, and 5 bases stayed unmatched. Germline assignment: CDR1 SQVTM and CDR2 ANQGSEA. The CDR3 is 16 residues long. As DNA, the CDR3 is TGCAGCGTTGAAGGAACCGGGACTAGCGCCTACAATGAGCAGTTCTTC. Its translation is CSVEGTGTSAYNEQFF.

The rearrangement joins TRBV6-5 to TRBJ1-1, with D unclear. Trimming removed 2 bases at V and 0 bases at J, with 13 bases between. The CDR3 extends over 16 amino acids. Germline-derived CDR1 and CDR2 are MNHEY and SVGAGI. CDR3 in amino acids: CASSYGWAEMNTEAFF. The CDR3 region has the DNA TGTGCCAGCAGTTACGGTTGGGCAGAGATGAACACTGAAGCTTTCTTT.

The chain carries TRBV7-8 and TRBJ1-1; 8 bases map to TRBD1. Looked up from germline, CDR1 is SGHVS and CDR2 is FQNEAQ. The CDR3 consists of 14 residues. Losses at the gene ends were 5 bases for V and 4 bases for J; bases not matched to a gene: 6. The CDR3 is CASSPRTGSTEAFF. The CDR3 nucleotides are TGTGCCAGCAGCCCTCGGACAGGGAGCACTGAAGCTTTCTTT.

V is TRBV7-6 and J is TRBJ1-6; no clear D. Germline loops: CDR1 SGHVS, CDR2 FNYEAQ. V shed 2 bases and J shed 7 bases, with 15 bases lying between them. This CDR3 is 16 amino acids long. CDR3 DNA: TGTGCCAGCAGCTTACCCCCCGGGGTCGGGAATTCACCCCTCCACTTT. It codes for CASSLPPGVGNSPLHF. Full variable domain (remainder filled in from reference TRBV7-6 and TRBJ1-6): GAGVSQSPRYKVTKRGQDVALRCDPISGHVSLYWYRQALGQGPEFLTYFNYEAQQDKSGLPNDRFSAERPEGSISTLTIQRTEQRDSAMYRCASSLPPGVGNSPLHFGNGTRLTVT.

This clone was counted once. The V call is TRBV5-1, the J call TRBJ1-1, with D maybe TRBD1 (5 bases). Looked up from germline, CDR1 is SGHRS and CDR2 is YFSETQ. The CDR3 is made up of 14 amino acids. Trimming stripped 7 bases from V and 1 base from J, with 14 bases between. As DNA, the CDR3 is TGCGCCAGCGGCGGGGGGATCGAGAACACTGAAGCTTTCTTT. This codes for CASGGGIENTEAFF.

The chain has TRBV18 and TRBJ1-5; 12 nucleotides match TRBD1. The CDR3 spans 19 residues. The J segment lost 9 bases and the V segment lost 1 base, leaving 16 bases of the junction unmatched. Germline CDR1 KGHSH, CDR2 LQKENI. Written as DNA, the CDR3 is TGTGCCAGCTCACCACTGGGGTCCGGGACAGGGGGCTCCCGCGCGCCCCAGCATTTT. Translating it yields CASSPLGSGTGGSRAPQHF.

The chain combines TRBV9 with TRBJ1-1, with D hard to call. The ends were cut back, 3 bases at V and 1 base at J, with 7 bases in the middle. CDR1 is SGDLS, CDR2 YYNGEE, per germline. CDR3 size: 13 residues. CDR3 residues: CASSAPENTEAFF. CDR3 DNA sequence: TGTGCCAGCAGCGCCCCAGAGAACACTGAAGCTTTCTTT.

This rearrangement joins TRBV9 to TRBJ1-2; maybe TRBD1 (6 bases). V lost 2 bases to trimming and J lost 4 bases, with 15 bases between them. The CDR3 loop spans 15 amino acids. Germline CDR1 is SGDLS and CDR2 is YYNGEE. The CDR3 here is CASSVWDTGPYGYTF. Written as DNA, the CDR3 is TGTGCCAGCAGCGTTTGGGACACGGGCCCCTATGGCTACACCTTC.